The following is a T cell receptor (beta chain) sequence with its context. Its antigen is currently unknown. This specimen belongs to a study of T cell repertoires in cytomegalovirus infection. Whole-study context: From public TCR beta signatures came an indication of both CMV infection and matching HLA type.

Study findings and constraints: The response measured ex vivo was dominated by TCR beta clonotypes (HLA-C-restricted and CMV-specific). Pooled public TCR beta family frequency picked out CMV carriers with the relevant HLA.

This CDR3 spans 16 amino acids. Trimming cost V 0 bases and J 2 bases; bases outside gene matches: 4. Germline V gene data show CDR1 as LGHNA and CDR2 as YNFKEQ. TCRdb fed the reads into MiXCR, producing one record per CDR3 protein. The sample yields approximately 400,000 distinct CDR3 sequences, 25% to 40% seen once. Specimen: PBMCs. This TCR derives from a human donor in good health (CMV status not recorded). Some clones in this sample may be carry-over from other donors' samples. V is TRBV4-2 and J is TRBJ2-3; 8 bases line up with TRBD1. Here the CDR3 DNA reads TGTGCCAGCAGCCAAGAATCAGGGGGCGTCACAGATACGCAGTATTTT. This gives the protein CASSQESGGVTDTQYF.